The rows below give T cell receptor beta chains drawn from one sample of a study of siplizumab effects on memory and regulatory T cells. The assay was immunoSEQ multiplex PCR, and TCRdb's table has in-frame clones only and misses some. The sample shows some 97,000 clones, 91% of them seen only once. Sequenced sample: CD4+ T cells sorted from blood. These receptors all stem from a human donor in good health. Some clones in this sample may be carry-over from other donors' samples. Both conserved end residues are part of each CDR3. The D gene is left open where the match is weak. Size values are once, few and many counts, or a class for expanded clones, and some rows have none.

CDR3 DNA: TGCAGCGAGAGGGACGGTCATAGCACAGATACGCAGTATTTT; CDR3 protein: CSERDGHSTDTQYF; V gene: TRBV29-1; J gene: TRBJ2-3; D gene: .; clone size: .
CDR3 DNA: TGTGCCAGTAGTATACTAGGACAGGGATCCACTGAAGCTTTCTTT; CDR3 protein: CASSILGQGSTEAFF; V gene: TRBV19; J gene: TRBJ1-1; D gene: TRBD1; clone size: .
CDR3 DNA: TGTGCCAGCAGCTTATCTTATGGAGCGGGAGTATCAGATACGCAGTATTTT; CDR3 protein: CASSLSYGAGVSDTQYF; V gene: TRBV7-9; J gene: TRBJ2-3; D gene: TRBD2; clone size: .
CDR3 DNA: TGCGCCAGCAGCCAAGATATCAGGGCAACTAATGAAAAACTGTTTTTT; CDR3 protein: CASSQDIRATNEKLFF; V gene: TRBV4-1; J gene: TRBJ1-4; D gene: .; clone size: .
CDR3 DNA: TGTGCCAGCAGCGTGCAAACAGGGGATGCGTATGGCTACACCTTC; CDR3 protein: CASSVQTGDAYGYTF; V gene: TRBV9; J gene: TRBJ1-2; D gene: TRBD1; clone size: once
CDR3 DNA: TGTGCCAGCAGCTACACAGTATATGGCTACACCTTC; CDR3 protein: CASSYTVYGYTF; V gene: TRBV28; J gene: TRBJ1-2; D gene: .; clone size: .
CDR3 DNA: TGTGCCAGCAGATTCTATGAGGGACAGGGGAGAGGTGGGGCCAACGTCCTGACTTTC; CDR3 protein: CASRFYEGQGRGGANVLTF; V gene: TRBV7-9; J gene: TRBJ2-6; D gene: TRBD1; clone size: .
CDR3 DNA: TGCGCCAGCAGCTTGGGACAGGGGGGCGAGACCCAGTACTTC; CDR3 protein: CASSLGQGGETQYF; V gene: TRBV5-1; J gene: TRBJ2-5; D gene: TRBD1; clone size: .
CDR3 DNA: TGTGCCAGTAGTGCCAACGGGGTGAAAGGAGAGACCCAGTACTTC; CDR3 protein: CASSANGVKGETQYF; V gene: TRBV19; J gene: TRBJ2-5; D gene: .; clone size: .
CDR3 DNA: TGTGCCAGCAGTGACAGGAGTCGGTTTGGCGGCTACACCTTC; CDR3 protein: CASSDRSRFGGYTF; V gene: TRBV2; J gene: TRBJ1-2; D gene: .; clone size: .
CDR3 DNA: TGTGCCAGCAGACTGATAAACTATGGCTACACCTTC; CDR3 protein: CASRLINYGYTF; V gene: TRBV28; J gene: TRBJ1-2; D gene: .; clone size: few
CDR3 DNA: TGTGCCAGCTCACCACAGGGGGAAGGGACGTACACTGAAGCTTTCTTT; CDR3 protein: CASSPQGEGTYTEAFF; V gene: TRBV18; J gene: TRBJ1-1; D gene: .; clone size: .
CDR3 DNA: TGTGCCAGTAAGGCGACAGGGAACCAAGAGACCCAGTACTTC; CDR3 protein: CASKATGNQETQYF; V gene: TRBV27; J gene: TRBJ2-5; D gene: TRBD1; clone size: .
CDR3 DNA: TGTGCCAGCAGTGAAGCCAACAGGGGGCGAATTGGGACCCAGTACTTC; CDR3 protein: CASSEANRGRIGTQYF; V gene: TRBV6-1; J gene: TRBJ2-5; D gene: TRBD1; clone size: .
CDR3 DNA: TGCAGCGTTGATTCTAGCGGGAGTAACATTCAGTACTTC; CDR3 protein: CSVDSSGSNIQYF; V gene: TRBV29-1; J gene: TRBJ2-4; D gene: TRBD2; clone size: .
CDR3 DNA: TGTGCCAGCAGCCCACAGGGCCAAGCTTTCTTT; CDR3 protein: CASSPQGQAFF; V gene: TRBV7-9; J gene: TRBJ1-1; D gene: .; clone size: .
CDR3 DNA: TGCGCCAGCCACTCGGGGGGGAGTGGGCAAGAGACCCAGTACTTC; CDR3 protein: CASHSGGSGQETQYF; V gene: TRBV5-1; J gene: TRBJ2-5; D gene: TRBD2; clone size: .
CDR3 DNA: TGTGCCAGCAGTTACAGGGATGTGAACACCGGGGAGCTGTTTTTT; CDR3 protein: CASSYRDVNTGELFF; V gene: TRBV6-5; J gene: TRBJ2-2; D gene: .; clone size: .
CDR3 DNA: TGCGCCAGCAGTCGGCAGAACCCTACCTACGAGCAGTACTTC; CDR3 protein: CASSRQNPTYEQYF; V gene: TRBV5-1; J gene: TRBJ2-7; D gene: .; clone size: .
CDR3 DNA: TGTGCCAGCAGTATTGAAGGACTACCACTCTACGAGCAGTACTTC; CDR3 protein: CASSIEGLPLYEQYF; V gene: TRBV2; J gene: TRBJ2-7; D gene: .; clone size: .
CDR3 DNA: TGCGCCAGCAGCTCACGGACTAGCTCAGACGAGCAGTACTTC; CDR3 protein: CASSSRTSSDEQYF; V gene: TRBV5-1; J gene: TRBJ2-7; D gene: TRBD2; clone size: .
CDR3 DNA: TGTGCCAGCAGCTCGTCAGGCCCGAACACTGAAGCTTTCTTT; CDR3 protein: CASSSSGPNTEAFF; V gene: TRBV7-3; J gene: TRBJ1-1; D gene: .; clone size: .
CDR3 DNA: TGCGCCAGCAGCGAGGACAGAGTCTATGGCTACACCTTC; CDR3 protein: CASSEDRVYGYTF; V gene: TRBV5-1; J gene: TRBJ1-2; D gene: .; clone size: .
CDR3 DNA: TGTGCCAGCAGCCTAGGACTAGACAATGAGCAGTTCTTC; CDR3 protein: CASSLGLDNEQFF; V gene: TRBV11-3; J gene: TRBJ2-1; D gene: TRBD2; clone size: .
CDR3 DNA: TGTGCCAGCAGCTTCTACGGGACAGGGAGGGACGAGCAGTACTTC; CDR3 protein: CASSFYGTGRDEQYF; V gene: TRBV11-1; J gene: TRBJ2-7; D gene: TRBD1; clone size: .
CDR3 DNA: TGTGCCAGCAGATCGATTGGAGCGGGAGTTGTAGAGACCCAGTACTTC; CDR3 protein: CASRSIGAGVVETQYF; V gene: TRBV2; J gene: TRBJ2-5; D gene: TRBD2; clone size: .
CDR3 DNA: TGTGCCAGCAGCTTAAGGGGCAGAAATGGCTACACCTTC; CDR3 protein: CASSLRGRNGYTF; V gene: TRBV7-8; J gene: TRBJ1-2; D gene: .; clone size: .
CDR3 DNA: TGCGCCAGCAGCTTGTTTAGCCGGGCACCAGATACGCAGTATTTT; CDR3 protein: CASSLFSRAPDTQYF; V gene: TRBV5-1; J gene: TRBJ2-3; D gene: .; clone size: .
CDR3 DNA: TGCGCCAGCAGCGAATCAACAGATAGCAATCAGCCCCAGCATTTT; CDR3 protein: CASSESTDSNQPQHF; V gene: TRBV5-1; J gene: TRBJ1-5; D gene: .; clone size: .
CDR3 DNA: TGTGCCAGTAGTAGGGGTCGGCTAGCGGGTGGCTCGAACACCGGGGAGCTGTTTTTT; CDR3 protein: CASSRGRLAGGSNTGELFF; V gene: TRBV19; J gene: TRBJ2-2; D gene: TRBD2; clone size: .
CDR3 DNA: TGTGCCAGCAGCCAAGTATTTGGTACTGAAGCTTTCTTT; CDR3 protein: CASSQVFGTEAFF; V gene: TRBV4-2; J gene: TRBJ1-1; D gene: .; clone size: .
CDR3 DNA: TGTGCCAGCAGCGTAGGATCTTTTCGGTGGGGGGTCGCCAAAAACATTCAGTACTTC; CDR3 protein: CASSVGSFRWGVAKNIQYF; V gene: TRBV9; J gene: TRBJ2-4; D gene: .; clone size: .
CDR3 DNA: TGCGCCAGCAGCTTGGGGTCCACAGATACGCAGTATTTT; CDR3 protein: CASSLGSTDTQYF; V gene: TRBV5-1; J gene: TRBJ2-3; D gene: .; clone size: once
CDR3 DNA: TGTGCCAGCAGTTTCCTTCGAGCGGGGTCGAACACCGGGGAGCTGTTTTTT; CDR3 protein: CASSFLRAGSNTGELFF; V gene: TRBV27; J gene: TRBJ2-2; D gene: TRBD2; clone size: .
CDR3 DNA: TGCAGCGTTGAAGAGGGAACTAGGTTCTTC; CDR3 protein: CSVEEGTRFF; V gene: TRBV29-1; J gene: TRBJ2-1; D gene: .; clone size: .
CDR3 DNA: TGTGCCAGCAGTTACTCTCTCAACACCGGGGAGCTGTTTTTT; CDR3 protein: CASSYSLNTGELFF; V gene: TRBV6-5; J gene: TRBJ2-2; D gene: .; clone size: .
CDR3 DNA: TGTGCCACAGCGAGGGGGGTTCAAAACATTCAGTACTTC; CDR3 protein: CATARGVQNIQYF; V gene: TRBV2; J gene: TRBJ2-4; D gene: .; clone size: .
CDR3 DNA: TGTGCCAGCAGCATCGGACAGGGTGGCTACGAGCAGTACTTC; CDR3 protein: CASSIGQGGYEQYF; V gene: TRBV11-2; J gene: TRBJ2-7; D gene: TRBD1; clone size: .
CDR3 DNA: TGCGCCACAGACGCCGGGACAGGGAACACCGGGGAGCTGTTTTTT; CDR3 protein: CATDAGTGNTGELFF; V gene: TRBV5-1; J gene: TRBJ2-2; D gene: TRBD1; clone size: .
CDR3 DNA: TGTGCCAGCAGCCAAGAAGGCCGGGGCACAGATACGCAGTATTTT; CDR3 protein: CASSQEGRGTDTQYF; V gene: TRBV14; J gene: TRBJ2-3; D gene: .; clone size: .
CDR3 DNA: TGTGCCAGCATCGCGACAGGGGGGTATGCAGATACGCAGTATTTT; CDR3 protein: CASIATGGYADTQYF; V gene: TRBV7-2; J gene: TRBJ2-3; D gene: TRBD1; clone size: .